This T cell receptor (beta chain) was found in a study of vaccination and CD4 T cells after COVID-19. Looking at the study overall: Each individual in the study obtained two doses of BNT162b2 or mRNA-1273 vaccine. Post-COVID samples had a sampling time that fell a median around 100 days after diagnosis (range 35 to 161).

Treatment described: roughly ten-day PBMC culture with coronavirus spike peptide pools or control peptides (ViraFEST assay). CDR1 is GTSNPN, CDR2 SVGIG, per germline (reference sequence). The CDR3 is made up of 14 amino acids. Trimming cost V 3 bases and J 5 bases; bases outside gene matches: 5. This clonotype is medium-sized (0.01 to 0.1%) within its sample. Its specificity is unknown. Study results and caveats: From about 20 to 38, the median of SARS-CoV-2-reactive clonotypes rose without reaching significance.

The Oncomine TCR Beta short-read assay was applied to DNA of cultured CD4+ T cells. TCRdb re-called the PCR reads with MiXCR, one entry per CDR3 protein. In the table there are approximately 16,000 distinct CDR3 sequences, about two fifths of which are singletons. Sequenced material: CD4+ T cells from blood, cultured in vitro, taken after SARS-CoV-2 vaccination. The chain combines TRBV30 with TRBJ2-5; TRBD1 aligns across 11 bases. The clonotype was recovered from a human donor who had recovered from COVID-19. CDR3 region: CAWRDRGRGETQYF. CDR3 sequence (DNA): TGTGCCTGGAGGGACAGGGGGCGAGGGGAGACCCAGTACTTC.